This is a list of T cell receptor beta chains from one sample in a study of T cell clonotyping in hematopoietic cell transplantation. The method was immunoSEQ multiplex PCR; TCRdb's version includes in-frame clones alone and lacks a portion of them. The data show about 8,900 clones, with 93% seen just once and around 6% held by the top ten. The sample was PBMCs, taken 100 days after allogeneic stem cell transplant. The receptor source for this set is a male patient aged 45 to 59 who had an allogeneic stem cell transplant from a related donor, so T cells may come from the graft donor. Some clones in this sample may be carry-over from other donors' samples. Each CDR3 is given with its conserved first and last residue. D genes are given only for firm matches. Clone size is stated in some rows and not others, as once, few, many or a class when expanded.

TRBJ2-1	once	-	TRBV5-6	TGTGCCAGCAAACGACTGGATTCACAGGAACAGTTCTTC	CASKRLDSQEQFF
TRBJ2-7	-	-	TRBV7-9	TGTGCCAGCAGCCCCCCCGGGACATTCTACGAGCAGTACTTC	CASSPPGTFYEQYF
TRBJ2-1	-	-	TRBV4-2	TGTGCCAGCAGCCAAGCTGAGCCCGGGGGTAATGAGCAGTTCTTC	CASSQAEPGGNEQFF
TRBJ2-1	-	TRBD1	TRBV7-3	TGTGCCAGCAGCATGGACAGGGGTTCCTACAATGAGCAGTTCTTC	CASSMDRGSYNEQFF
TRBJ2-2	-	-	TRBV5-6	TGTGCCAGCAGCTTGGTGGGTACCGGGGAGCTGTTTTTT	CASSLVGTGELFF
TRBJ1-1	once	-	TRBV7-2	TGTGCCAGCAGCTTCTCCCGGGGCGACGCTTTCTTT	CASSFSRGDAFF
TRBJ2-7	-	-	TRBV27	TGTGCCAGCAGTTATACTGGAGGCGAGCAGTACTTC	CASSYTGGEQYF
TRBJ2-2	few	-	TRBV7-6	TGTGCCAGCAGCGCACGACAGGCCGGCACCGGGGAGCTGTTTTTT	CASSARQAGTGELFF
TRBJ2-3	-	TRBD1	TRBV7-3	TGTGCCAGCAGCTTAGTGACAGGGGGCGCAGATACGCAGTATTTT	CASSLVTGGADTQYF
TRBJ2-1	once	TRBD2	TRBV2	TGTGCCAGCAGGGGGACTAGCGGAGTGTACAATGAGCAGTTCTTC	CASRGTSGVYNEQFF
TRBJ1-5	-	-	TRBV28	TGTGCCAGCTTTCAGGGAAATCAGCCCCAGCATTTT	CASFQGNQPQHF
TRBJ1-5	-	-	TRBV7-2	TGTGCCAGCAGCTTAACAGGGCCTAGCAATCAGCCCCAGCATTTT	CASSLTGPSNQPQHF
TRBJ2-3	-	-	TRBV28	TGTGCCAGCAGTCCCCGAACTGACACAGATACGCAGTATTTT	CASSPRTDTDTQYF
TRBJ2-6	-	TRBD1	TRBV28	TGTGCCAGCAGTCGGGACAGCTCTGGGGCCAACGTCCTGACTTTC	CASSRDSSGANVLTF
TRBJ1-2	-	TRBD1	TRBV19	TGTGCCAGTAGTATAGATCTTCGGGGACAGGCCTCTTATGGCTACACCTTC	CASSIDLRGQASYGYTF
TRBJ1-2	-	TRBD1	TRBV27	TGTGCCAGCAGTCCCGACCGGTGGGACAGCCCGAACTATGGCTACACCTTC	CASSPDRWDSPNYGYTF
TRBJ2-1	-	TRBD2	TRBV7-2	TGTGCCAGCAGCTTTTCTTTAGCGGGGGGCGGAACCGACAATGAGCAGTTCTTC	CASSFSLAGGGTDNEQFF
TRBJ2-3	few	TRBD2	TRBV4-2	TGTGCCAGCAGCCAAGTTATAACTAGCGGGGGACTCCTCACAGATACGCAGTATTTT	CASSQVITSGGLLTDTQYF
TRBJ2-3	-	-	TRBV28	TGTGCCAGCAGTGTAGGTGTCCGGGTTAGCACAGATACGCAGTATTTT	CASSVGVRVSTDTQYF
TRBJ2-5	-	TRBD1	TRBV7-2	TGTGCCAGCAGCAAGGACAGGGAAGAGACCCAGTACTTC	CASSKDREETQYF
TRBJ2-7	-	-	TRBV27	TGTGCCAGCCGCTGGTCAAGCGAAGCCTACGAGCAGTACTTC	CASRWSSEAYEQYF
TRBJ1-4	-	-	TRBV11-1	TGTGCCAGCGGCCGCGGGGGTAATGAAAAACTGTTTTTT	CASGRGGNEKLFF
TRBJ2-1	-	-	TRBV9	TGTGCCAGCAGCACCCCAAATAGCCACCGTGTGTTCTTC	CASSTPNSHRVFF
TRBJ1-3	-	-	TRBV5-4	TGTGCCAGCAGATACTCAGCTGGAAACACCATATATTTT	CASRYSAGNTIYF
TRBJ1-6	-	-	TRBV14	TGTGCCAGCAGCCAAGATCGGGTTTCACCCCTCCACTTT	CASSQDRVSPLHF
TRBJ2-2	-	-	TRBV19	TGTGCCAGTTATCATGGCGGGGAGCTGTTTTTT	CASYHGGELFF
TRBJ2-3	-	-	TRBV9	TGTGCCAGCAGCGTAGCTCTTGGGAACCCAGATACGCAGTATTTT	CASSVALGNPDTQYF
TRBJ2-7	-	-	TRBV6-5	TGTGCCAGCAGTCAGGTGAACTACGAGCAGTACTTC	CASSQVNYEQYF
TRBJ1-1	-	-	TRBV9	TGTGCCAGCAGCCCCTCGGCCGGTTACATGAACACTGAAGCTTTCTTT	CASSPSAGYMNTEAFF
TRBJ1-1	-	-	TRBV5-1	TGCGCCAGCAGCTTGGCAGGGAACACTGAAGCTTTCTTT	CASSLAGNTEAFF
TRBJ2-7	-	TRBD2	TRBV6-5	TGTGCCAGCAGTTACTCGTCGCTAGCGGGAAAAGGTTTGTACTTC	CASSYSSLAGKGLYF
TRBJ2-7	-	TRBD1	TRBV6-6	TGTGCCAGCAGTTACCGACAGGGCTCTCCATACGAGCAGTACTTC	CASSYRQGSPYEQYF
TRBJ1-4	-	TRBD1	TRBV19	TGTGCCAGTAACACAGGGGGCTCCGCTAATGAAAAACTGTTTTTT	CASNTGGSANEKLFF
TRBJ1-6	-	-	TRBV30	TGTGCCTGGAGTGTAGATAGTAACAATTCACCCCTCCACTTT	CAWSVDSNNSPLHF
TRBJ2-7	-	-	TRBV23-1	TGCGCCAGCAGACAAACGCGGAAGACGGCAGCCCTCTACGAGCAGTACTTC	CASRQTRKTAALYEQYF
TRBJ1-2	-	-	TRBV6-5	TGTGCCAGCAGTTACGACAGCAAGGGTCTTGGCGGCTACACCTTC	CASSYDSKGLGGYTF
TRBJ1-5	-	-	TRBV14	TGTGCCAGCAGCAGTTCACGTGATAGCAATCAGCCCCAGCATTTT	CASSSSRDSNQPQHF
TRBJ2-4	-	TRBD2	TRBV4-1	TGCGCCAGCAGTCGGACTAGCGGGAGGGAAAACATTCAGTACTTC	CASSRTSGRENIQYF
TRBJ2-2	-	TRBD2	TRBV5-4	TGTGCCAGCAGCTTGGGCGGGAGGGCCTATCGGGGCGGGGAGCTGTTTTTT	CASSLGGRAYRGGELFF